This T cell receptor (beta chain) is from a study of regulatory T cells in long-lasting Graves disease. This clonotype has ten or more counts. Building of the TCR beta libraries involved iRepertoire HTBI primers and Arm-PCR of CDR3 regions. TCRdb used MiXCR to reprocess the multiplex PCR reads, holding one entry per CDR3 protein. The sample lists fewer than 500,000 distinct CDR3 sequences, roughly 16% occurring once. As for time point: newly diagnosed GD, antithyroid drugs for less than 3 months. The TCR library was prepared using RNA isolated from PBMCs. Patients hailed from an endocrinology department in Xi'an, China. This same sample was also part of a study on T cells in Graves' hyperthyroidism and ophthalmopathy. That paper notes: Lactation, pregnancy, other autoimmune disease or uncontrolled infection led to exclusion of patients.

The sequence was obtained from a man between 35 and 55 years old with Graves disease. The starting material was peripheral blood mononuclear cells (PBMCs), obtained at new diagnosis, from a patient treated with antithyroid drugs.

The CDR3 DNA is TGTGCCAGCAGATCGGGACAGGGGGCTGAGACCCAGTACTTC. Amino acid sequence: CASRSGQGAETQYF. The gene calls are TRBV12-3 or TRBV12-4 and TRBJ2-5; 12 bases line up with TRBD1. The CDR3 length is 14 residues. V was clipped by 6 bases and J by 5 bases; unmatched bases: 4.